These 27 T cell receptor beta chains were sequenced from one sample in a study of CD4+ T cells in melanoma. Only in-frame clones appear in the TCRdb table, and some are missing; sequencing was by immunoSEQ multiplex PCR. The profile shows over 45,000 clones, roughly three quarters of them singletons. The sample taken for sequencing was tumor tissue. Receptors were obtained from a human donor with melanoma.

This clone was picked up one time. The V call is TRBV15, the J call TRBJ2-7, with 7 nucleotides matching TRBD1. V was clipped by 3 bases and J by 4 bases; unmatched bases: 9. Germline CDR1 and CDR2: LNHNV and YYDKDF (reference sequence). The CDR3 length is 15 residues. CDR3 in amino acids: CATSSSERGRYEQYF. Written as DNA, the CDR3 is TGTGCCACCAGCAGTAGCGAAAGGGGGCGGTACGAGCAGTACTTC.

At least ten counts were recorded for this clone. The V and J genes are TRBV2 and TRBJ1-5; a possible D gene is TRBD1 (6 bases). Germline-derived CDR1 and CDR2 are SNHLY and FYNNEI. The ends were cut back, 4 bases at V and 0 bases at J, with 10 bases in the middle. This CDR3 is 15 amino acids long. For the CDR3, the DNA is TGTGCCAGCAGTGGGACAGACTATAGCAATCAGCCCCAGCATTTT. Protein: CASSGTDYSNQPQHF.

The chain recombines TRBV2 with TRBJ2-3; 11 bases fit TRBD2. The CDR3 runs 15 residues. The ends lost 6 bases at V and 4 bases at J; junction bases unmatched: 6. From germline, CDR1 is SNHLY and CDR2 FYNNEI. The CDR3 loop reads CASRIAGGHADTQYF. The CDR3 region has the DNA TGTGCCAGCAGGATAGCGGGGGGGCATGCAGATACGCAGTATTTT. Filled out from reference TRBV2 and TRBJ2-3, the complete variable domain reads EPEVTQTPSHQVTQMGQEVILRCVPISNHLYFYWYRQILGQKVEFLVSFYNNEISEKSEIFDDQFSVERPDGSNFTLKIRSTKLEDSAMYFCASRIAGGHADTQYFGPGTRLTVL.

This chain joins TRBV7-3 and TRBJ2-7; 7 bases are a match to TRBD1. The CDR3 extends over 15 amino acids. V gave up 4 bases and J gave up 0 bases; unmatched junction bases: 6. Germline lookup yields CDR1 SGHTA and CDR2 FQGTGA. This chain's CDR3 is CASSSLYRGSYEQYF. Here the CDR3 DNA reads TGTGCCAGCAGCTCGTTATACAGGGGCTCCTACGAGCAGTACTTC.

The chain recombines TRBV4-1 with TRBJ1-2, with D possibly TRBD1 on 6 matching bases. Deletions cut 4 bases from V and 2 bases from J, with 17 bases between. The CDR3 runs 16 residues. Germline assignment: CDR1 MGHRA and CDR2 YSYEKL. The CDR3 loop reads CASSREQGPINYGYTF. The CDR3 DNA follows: TGCGCCAGCAGCCGAGAACAGGGCCCTATAAACTATGGCTACACCTTC.

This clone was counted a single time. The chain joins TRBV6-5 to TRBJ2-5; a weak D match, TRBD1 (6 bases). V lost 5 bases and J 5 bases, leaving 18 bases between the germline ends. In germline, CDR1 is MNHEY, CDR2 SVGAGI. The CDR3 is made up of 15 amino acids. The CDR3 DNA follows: TGTGCCAGCAGTGTACAGGGTGGGCAGGGGGAGACCCAGTACTTC. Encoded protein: CASSVQGGQGETQYF.

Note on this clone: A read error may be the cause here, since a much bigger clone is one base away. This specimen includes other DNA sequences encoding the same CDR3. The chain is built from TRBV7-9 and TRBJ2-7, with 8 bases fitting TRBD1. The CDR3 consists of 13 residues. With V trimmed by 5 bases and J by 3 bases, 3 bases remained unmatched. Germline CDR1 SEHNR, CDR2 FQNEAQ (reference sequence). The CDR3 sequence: CASSPGQGYEQYF. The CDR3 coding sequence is TGTGCCAGCAGCCCCGGACAGGGCTACGAGCAGTACTTC.

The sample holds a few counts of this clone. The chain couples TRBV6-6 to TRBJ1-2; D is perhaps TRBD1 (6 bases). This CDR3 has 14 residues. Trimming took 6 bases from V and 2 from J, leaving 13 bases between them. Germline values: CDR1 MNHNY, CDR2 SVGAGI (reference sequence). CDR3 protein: CASSISGVNYGYTF. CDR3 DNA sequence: TGTGCCAGCAGCATCTCAGGGGTAAACTATGGCTACACCTTC.

CDR3 DNA: TGTGCCAGCAGGGGAGACCCGACGAACACCGGGGAGCTGTTTTTT. This gives the protein CASRGDPTNTGELFF. V gene TRBV7-6 combines with J gene TRBJ2-2; TRBD2 is a possible D gene (5 bases). The CDR3 is made up of 15 amino acids. Between the trimmed V and J ends, which lost 6 bases and 0 bases, there was a span of 11 bases. The germline gives CDR1 SGHVS, CDR2 FNYEAQ. Variable domain in full (rest from reference TRBV7-6 and TRBJ2-2): GAGVSQSPRYKVTKRGQDVALRCDPISGHVSLYWYRQALGQGPEFLTYFNYEAQQDKSGLPNDRFSAERPEGSISTLTIQRTEQRDSAMYRCASRGDPTNTGELFFGEGSRLTVL.

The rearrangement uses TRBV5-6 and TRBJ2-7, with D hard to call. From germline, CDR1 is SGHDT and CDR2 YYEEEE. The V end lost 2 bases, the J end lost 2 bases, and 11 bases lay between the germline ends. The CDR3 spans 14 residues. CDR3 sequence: CASSLNTVAYEQYF. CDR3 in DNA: TGTGCCAGCAGCTTAAACACAGTCGCCTACGAGCAGTACTTC.

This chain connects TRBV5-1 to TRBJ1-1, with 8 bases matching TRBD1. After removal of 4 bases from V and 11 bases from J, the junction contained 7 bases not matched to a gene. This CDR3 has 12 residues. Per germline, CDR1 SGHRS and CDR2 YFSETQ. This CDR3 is CASSTDRARAFF. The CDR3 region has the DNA TGCGCCAGCAGCACGGACAGGGCGAGGGCTTTCTTT.

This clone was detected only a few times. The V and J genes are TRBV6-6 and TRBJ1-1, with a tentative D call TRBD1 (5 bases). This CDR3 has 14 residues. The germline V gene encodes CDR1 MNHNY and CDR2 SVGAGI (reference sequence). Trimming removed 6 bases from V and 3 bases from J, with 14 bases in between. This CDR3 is CASRSGIGDTEAFF. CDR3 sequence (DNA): TGTGCCAGCAGGTCAGGGATAGGGGACACTGAAGCTTTCTTT.

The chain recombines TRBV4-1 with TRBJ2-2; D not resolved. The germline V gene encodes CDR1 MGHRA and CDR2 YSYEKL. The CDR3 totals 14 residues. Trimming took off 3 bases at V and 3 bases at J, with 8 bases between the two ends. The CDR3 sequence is CASSQSHYTGELFF. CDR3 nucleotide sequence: TGCGCCAGCAGCCAGAGTCATTACACCGGGGAGCTGTTTTTT.

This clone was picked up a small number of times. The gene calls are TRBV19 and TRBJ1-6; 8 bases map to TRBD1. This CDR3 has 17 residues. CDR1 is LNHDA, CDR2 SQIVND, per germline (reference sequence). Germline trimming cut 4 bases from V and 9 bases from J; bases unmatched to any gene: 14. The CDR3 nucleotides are TGTGCCAGTAGTACCTCCGGGACAGGCGGAAGGAGTTCACCCCTCCACTTT. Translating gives CASSTSGTGGRSSPLHF.

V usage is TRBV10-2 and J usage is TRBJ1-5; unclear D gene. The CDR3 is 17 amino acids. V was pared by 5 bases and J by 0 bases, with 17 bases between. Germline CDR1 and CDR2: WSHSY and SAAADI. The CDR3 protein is CASSNSPGGNSNQPQHF. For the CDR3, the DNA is TGCGCCAGCAGTAACTCTCCAGGCGGTAATAGCAATCAGCCCCAGCATTTT.

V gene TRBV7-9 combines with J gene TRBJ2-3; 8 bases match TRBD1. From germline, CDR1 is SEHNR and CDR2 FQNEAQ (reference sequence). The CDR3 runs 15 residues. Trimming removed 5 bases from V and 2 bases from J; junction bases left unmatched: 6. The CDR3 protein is CASSHGTGSTDTQYF. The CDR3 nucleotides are TGTGCCAGCAGCCACGGGACAGGTTCCACAGATACGCAGTATTTT.

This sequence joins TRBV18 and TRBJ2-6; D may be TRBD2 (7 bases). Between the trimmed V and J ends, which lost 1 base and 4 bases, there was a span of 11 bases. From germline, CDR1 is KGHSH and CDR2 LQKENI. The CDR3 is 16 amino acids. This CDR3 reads CASSPRGGSGANVLTF. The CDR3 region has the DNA TGTGCCAGCTCACCACGGGGGGGCTCCGGGGCCAACGTCCTGACTTTC. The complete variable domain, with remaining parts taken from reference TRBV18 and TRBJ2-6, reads NAGVMQNPRHLVRRRGQEARLRCSPMKGHSHVYWYRQLPEEGLKFMVYLQKENIIDESGMPKERFSAEFPKEGPSILRIQQVVRGDSAAYFCASSPRGGSGANVLTFGAGSRLTVL.

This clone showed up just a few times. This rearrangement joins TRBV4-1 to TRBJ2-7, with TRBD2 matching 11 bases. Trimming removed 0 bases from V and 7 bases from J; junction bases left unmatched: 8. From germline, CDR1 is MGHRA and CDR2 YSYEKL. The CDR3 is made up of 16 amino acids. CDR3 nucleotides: TGCGCCAGCAGCCAAGATGCGTCTAGCGGGGGGATTGAGCAGTACTTC. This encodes CASSQDASSGGIEQYF.

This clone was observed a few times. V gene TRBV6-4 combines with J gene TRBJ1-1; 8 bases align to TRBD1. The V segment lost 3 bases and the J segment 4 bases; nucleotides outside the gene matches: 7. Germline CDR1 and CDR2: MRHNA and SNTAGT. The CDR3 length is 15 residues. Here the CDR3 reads CASSDSGGAITEAFF. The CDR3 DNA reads TGTGCCAGCAGTGATTCAGGGGGCGCGATCACTGAAGCTTTCTTT.

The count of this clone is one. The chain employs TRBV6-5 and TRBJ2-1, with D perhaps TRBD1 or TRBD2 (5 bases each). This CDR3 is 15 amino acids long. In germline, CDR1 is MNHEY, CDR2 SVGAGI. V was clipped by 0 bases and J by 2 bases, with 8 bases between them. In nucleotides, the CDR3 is TGTGCCAGCAGTTACTCGAGGGGAACCTACAATGAGCAGTTCTTC. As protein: CASSYSRGTYNEQFF.

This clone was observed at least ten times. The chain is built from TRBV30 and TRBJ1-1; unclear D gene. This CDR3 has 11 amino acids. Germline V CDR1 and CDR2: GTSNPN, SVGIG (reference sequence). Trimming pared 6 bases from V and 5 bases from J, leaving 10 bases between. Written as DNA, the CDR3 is TGTGCCTGCCTCCGGGCTACTGAAGCTTTCTTT. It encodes CACLRATEAFF.

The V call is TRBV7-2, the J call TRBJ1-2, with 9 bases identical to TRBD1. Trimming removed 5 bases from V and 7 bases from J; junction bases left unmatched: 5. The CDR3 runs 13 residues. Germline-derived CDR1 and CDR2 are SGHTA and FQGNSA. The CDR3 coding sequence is TGTGCCAGCAGCACAGGGGGCGCGAGTGGCTACACCTTC. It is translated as CASSTGGASGYTF.

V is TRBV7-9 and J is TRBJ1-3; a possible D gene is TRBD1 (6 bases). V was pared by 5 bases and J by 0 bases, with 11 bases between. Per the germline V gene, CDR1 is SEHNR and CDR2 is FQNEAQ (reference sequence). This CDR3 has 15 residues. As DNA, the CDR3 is TGTGCCAGCAGCCCCTTAGGGGGCTCTGGAAACACCATATATTTT. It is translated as CASSPLGGSGNTIYF. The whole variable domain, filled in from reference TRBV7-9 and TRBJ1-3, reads DTGVSQNPRHKITKRGQNVTFRCDPISEHNRLYWYRQTLGQGPEFLTYFQNEAQLEKSRLLSDRFSAERPKGSFSTLEIQRTEQGDSAMYLCASSPLGGSGNTIYFGEGSWLTVV.

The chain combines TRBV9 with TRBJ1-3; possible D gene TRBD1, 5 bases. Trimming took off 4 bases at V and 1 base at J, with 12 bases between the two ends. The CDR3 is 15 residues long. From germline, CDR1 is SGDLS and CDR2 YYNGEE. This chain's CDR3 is CASSPSGGSGNTIYF. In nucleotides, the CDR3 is TGTGCCAGCAGCCCTAGCGGGGGATCTGGAAACACCATATATTTT.

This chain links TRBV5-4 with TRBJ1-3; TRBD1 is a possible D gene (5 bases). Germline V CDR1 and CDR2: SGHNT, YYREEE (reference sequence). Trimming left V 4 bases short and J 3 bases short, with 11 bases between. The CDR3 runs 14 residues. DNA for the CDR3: TGTGCCAGCAGCAAATGGGACGGTGGAAACACCATATATTTT. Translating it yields CASSKWDGGNTIYF.

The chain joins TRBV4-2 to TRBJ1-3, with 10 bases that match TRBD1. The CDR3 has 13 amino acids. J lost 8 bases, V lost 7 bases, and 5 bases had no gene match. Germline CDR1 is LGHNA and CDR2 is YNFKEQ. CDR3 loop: CASTGQGVDTIYF. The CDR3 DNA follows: TGTGCCAGCACCGGACAGGGGGTGGACACCATATATTTT.

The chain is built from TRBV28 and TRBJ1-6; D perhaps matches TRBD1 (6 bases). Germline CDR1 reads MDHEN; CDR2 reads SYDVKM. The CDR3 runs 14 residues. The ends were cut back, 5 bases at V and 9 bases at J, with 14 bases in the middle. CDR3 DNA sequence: TGTGCCAGCAGTGAGGGGGGGGCAGGTTCACCCCTCCACTTT. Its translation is CASSEGGAGSPLHF.